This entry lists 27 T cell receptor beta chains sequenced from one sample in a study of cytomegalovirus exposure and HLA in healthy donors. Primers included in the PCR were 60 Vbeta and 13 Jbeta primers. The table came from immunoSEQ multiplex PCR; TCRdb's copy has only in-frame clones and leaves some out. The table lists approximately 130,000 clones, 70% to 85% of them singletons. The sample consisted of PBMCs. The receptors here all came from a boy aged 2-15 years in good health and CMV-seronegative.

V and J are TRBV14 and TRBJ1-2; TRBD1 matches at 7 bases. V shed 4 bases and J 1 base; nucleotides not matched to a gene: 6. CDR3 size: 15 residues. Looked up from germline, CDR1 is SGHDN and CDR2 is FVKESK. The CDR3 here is CASSPWTGINYGYTF. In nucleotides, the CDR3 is TGTGCCAGCAGCCCGTGGACAGGAATTAACTATGGCTACACCTTC.

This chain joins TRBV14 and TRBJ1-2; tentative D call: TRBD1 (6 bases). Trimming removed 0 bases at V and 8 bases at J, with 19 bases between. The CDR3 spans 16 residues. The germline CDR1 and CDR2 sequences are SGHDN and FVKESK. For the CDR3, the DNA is TGTGCCAGCAGCCAAGAGCGGAAGGGAGGGACAAGAGGCTACACCTTC. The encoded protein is CASSQERKGGTRGYTF.

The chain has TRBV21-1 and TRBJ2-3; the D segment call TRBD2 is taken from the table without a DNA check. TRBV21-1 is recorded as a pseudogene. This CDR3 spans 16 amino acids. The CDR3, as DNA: TGTGCCAGCAGCAAACTTGCGGGAGGAGGCACAGATACGCAGTATTTT. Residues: CASSKLAGGGTDTQYF.

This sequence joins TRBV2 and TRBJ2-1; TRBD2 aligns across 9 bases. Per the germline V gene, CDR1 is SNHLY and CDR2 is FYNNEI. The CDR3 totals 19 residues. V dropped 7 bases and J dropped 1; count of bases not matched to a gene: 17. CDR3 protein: CASTRGIAGEVSSYNEQFF. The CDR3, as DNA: TGTGCCAGCACTAGGGGAATAGCGGGAGAAGTCAGTTCCTACAATGAGCAGTTCTTC.

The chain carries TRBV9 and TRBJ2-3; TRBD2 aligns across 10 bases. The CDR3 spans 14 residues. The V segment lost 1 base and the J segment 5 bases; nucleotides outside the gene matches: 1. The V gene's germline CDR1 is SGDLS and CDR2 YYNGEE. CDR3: CASSVRLAGDTQYF. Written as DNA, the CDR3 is TGTGCCAGCAGCGTAAGACTAGCGGGAGATACGCAGTATTTT.

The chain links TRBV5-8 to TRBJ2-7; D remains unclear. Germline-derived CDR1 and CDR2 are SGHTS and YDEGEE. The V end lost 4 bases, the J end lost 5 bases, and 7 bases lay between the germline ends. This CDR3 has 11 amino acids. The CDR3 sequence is CASSPLDEQYF. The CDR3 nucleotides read TGTGCCAGCAGCCCCCTCGACGAGCAGTACTTC.

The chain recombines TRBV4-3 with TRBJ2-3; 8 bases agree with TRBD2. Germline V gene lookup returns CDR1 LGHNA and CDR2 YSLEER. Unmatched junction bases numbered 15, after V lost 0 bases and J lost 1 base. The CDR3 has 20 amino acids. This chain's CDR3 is CASSQDLVAGSYQGTDTQYF. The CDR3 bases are TGCGCCAGCAGCCAAGATTTAGTAGCGGGGAGTTATCAGGGCACAGATACGCAGTATTTT.

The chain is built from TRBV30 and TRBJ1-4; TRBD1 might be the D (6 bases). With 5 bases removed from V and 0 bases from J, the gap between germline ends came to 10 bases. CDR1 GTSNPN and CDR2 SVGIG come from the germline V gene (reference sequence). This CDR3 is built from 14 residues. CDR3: CAWRRQATNEKLFF. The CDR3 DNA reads TGTGCCTGGCGAAGACAGGCAACTAATGAAAAACTGTTTTTT.

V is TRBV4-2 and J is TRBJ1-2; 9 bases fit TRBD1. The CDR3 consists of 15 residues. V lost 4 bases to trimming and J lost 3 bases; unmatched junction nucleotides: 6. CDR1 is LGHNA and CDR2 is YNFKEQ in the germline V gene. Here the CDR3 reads CASSPRTGDYYGYTF. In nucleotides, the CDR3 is TGTGCCAGCAGCCCACGGACAGGGGATTACTATGGCTACACCTTC.

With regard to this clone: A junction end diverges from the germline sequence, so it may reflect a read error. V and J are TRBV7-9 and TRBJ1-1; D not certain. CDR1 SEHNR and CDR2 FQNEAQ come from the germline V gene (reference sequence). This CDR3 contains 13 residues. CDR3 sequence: CSSSLAALTEAFF. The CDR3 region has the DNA TGTTCCAGCAGCTTAGCAGCGTTAACTGAAGCTTTCTTT.

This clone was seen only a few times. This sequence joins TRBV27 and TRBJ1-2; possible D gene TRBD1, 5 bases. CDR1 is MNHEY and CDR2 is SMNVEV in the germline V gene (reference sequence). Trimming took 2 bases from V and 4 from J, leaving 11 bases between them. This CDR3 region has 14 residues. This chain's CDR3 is CASSLVAGTYGYTF. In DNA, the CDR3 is TGTGCCAGCAGTTTAGTCGCGGGGACCTATGGCTACACCTTC.

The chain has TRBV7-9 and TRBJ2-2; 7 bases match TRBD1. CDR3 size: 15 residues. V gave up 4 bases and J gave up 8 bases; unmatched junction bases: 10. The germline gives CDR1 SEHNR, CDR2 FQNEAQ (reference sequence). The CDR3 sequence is CASSSSGTVLGELFF. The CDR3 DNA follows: TGTGCCAGCAGCTCTTCGGGGACAGTCCTGGGGGAGCTGTTTTTT.

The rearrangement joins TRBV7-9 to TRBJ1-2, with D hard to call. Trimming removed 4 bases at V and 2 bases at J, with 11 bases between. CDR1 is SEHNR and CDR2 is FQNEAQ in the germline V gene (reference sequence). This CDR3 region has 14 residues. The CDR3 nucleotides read TGTGCCAGCAGCTCCCACCTTGAGAACTATGGCTACACCTTC. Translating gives CASSSHLENYGYTF.

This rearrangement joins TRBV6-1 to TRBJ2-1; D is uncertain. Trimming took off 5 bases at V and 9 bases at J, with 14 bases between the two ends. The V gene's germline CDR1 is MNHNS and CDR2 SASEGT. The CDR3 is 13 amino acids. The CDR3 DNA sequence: TGTGCCAGCAGTCCCGAGAGGAGATCTGAGCAGTTCTTC. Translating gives CASSPERRSEQFF.

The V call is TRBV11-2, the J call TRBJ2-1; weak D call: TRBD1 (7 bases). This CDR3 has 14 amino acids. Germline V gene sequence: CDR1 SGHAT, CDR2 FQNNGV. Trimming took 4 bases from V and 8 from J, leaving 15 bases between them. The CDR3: CASSSQGGSYEQFF. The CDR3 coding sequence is TGTGCCAGCAGCTCCCAGGGGGGATCCTATGAGCAGTTCTTC.

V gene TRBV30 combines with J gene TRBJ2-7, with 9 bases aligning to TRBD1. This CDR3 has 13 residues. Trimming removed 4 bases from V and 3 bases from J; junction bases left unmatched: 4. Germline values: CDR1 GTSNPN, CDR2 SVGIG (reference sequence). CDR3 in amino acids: CAWIRDRDYEQYF. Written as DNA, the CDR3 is TGTGCCTGGATCCGGGACAGGGACTACGAGCAGTACTTC.

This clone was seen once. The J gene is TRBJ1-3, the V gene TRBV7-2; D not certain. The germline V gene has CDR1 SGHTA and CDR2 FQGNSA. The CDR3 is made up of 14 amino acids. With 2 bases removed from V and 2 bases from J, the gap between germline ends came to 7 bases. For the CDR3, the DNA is TGTGCCAGCAGCTTAACCCTAACTGGAAACACCATATATTTT. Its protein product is CASSLTLTGNTIYF.

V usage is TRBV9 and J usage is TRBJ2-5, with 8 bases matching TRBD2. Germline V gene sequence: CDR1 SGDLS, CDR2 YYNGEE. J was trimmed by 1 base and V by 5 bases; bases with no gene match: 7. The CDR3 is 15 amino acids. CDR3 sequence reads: CASSPGAGAQETQYF. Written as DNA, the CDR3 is TGTGCCAGCAGTCCCGGAGCGGGAGCCCAAGAGACCCAGTACTTC.

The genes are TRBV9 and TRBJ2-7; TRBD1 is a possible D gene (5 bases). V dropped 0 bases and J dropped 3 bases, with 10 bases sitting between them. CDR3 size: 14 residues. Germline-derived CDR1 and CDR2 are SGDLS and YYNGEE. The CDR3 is CASSVEGVGYEQYF. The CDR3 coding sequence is TGTGCCAGCAGCGTAGAAGGGGTGGGCTACGAGCAGTACTTC.

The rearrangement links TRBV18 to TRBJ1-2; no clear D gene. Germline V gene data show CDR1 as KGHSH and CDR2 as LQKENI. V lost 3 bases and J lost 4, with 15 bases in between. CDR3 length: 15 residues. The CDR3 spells CASSPTTATAYGYTF. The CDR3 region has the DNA TGTGCCAGCTCACCCACCACAGCCACTGCCTATGGCTACACCTTC.

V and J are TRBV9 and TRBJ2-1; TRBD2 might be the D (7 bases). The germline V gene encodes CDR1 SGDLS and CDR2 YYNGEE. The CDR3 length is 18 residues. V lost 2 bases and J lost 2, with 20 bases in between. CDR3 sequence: CASSVGWEGGTTYNEQFF. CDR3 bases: TGTGCCAGCAGCGTCGGGTGGGAGGGAGGGACAACCTACAATGAGCAGTTCTTC.

The CDR3 DNA reads TGTGCCTGGAGTGTACAGGGACGCCTTTTAGATGAGCAGTTCTTC. The encoded protein is CAWSVQGRLLDEQFF. The chain couples TRBV30 to TRBJ2-1; D is possibly TRBD1 (6 bases). The CDR3 is 15 residues long. V lost 0 bases, J lost 8 bases, and 17 bases lay in between. The germline gives CDR1 GTSNPN, CDR2 SVGIG (reference sequence).

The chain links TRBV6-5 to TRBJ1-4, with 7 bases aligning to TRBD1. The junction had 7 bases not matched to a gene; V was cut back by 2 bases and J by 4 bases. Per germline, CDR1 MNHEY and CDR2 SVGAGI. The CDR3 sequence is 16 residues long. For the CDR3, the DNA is TGTGCCAGCAGTTACAGGGGGCGCCGGGGTAATGAAAAACTGTTTTTT. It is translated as CASSYRGRRGNEKLFF.

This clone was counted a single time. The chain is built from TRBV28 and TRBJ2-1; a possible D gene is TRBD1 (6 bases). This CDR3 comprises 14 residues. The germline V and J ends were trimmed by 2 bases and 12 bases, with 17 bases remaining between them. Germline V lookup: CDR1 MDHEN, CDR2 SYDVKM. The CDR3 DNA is TGTGCCAGCAGTTTACGGTCACAGGGTACAGGGCAGTTCTTC. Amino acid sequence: CASSLRSQGTGQFF.

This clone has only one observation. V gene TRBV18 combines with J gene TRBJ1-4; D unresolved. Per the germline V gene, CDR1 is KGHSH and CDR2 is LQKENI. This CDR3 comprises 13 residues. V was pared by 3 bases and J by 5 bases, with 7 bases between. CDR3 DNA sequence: TGTGCCAGCTCACCGGCCCCCAATGAAAAACTGTTTTTT. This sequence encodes CASSPAPNEKLFF.

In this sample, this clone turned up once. CDR3 region: CASSSGQYSNQPQHF. CDR3 in DNA: TGTGCCAGCAGTTCGGGACAATATAGCAATCAGCCCCAGCATTTT. V usage is TRBV2 and J usage is TRBJ1-5; D perhaps matches TRBD1 (6 bases). The V end was cut by 5 bases, the J end by 0 bases, with 11 bases between. Germline V gene sequence: CDR1 SNHLY, CDR2 FYNNEI. This CDR3 spans 15 amino acids. Using reference TRBV2 and TRBJ1-5 for the parts outside the CDR3, the full variable domain is EPEVTQTPSHQVTQMGQEVILRCVPISNHLYFYWYRQILGQKVEFLVSFYNNEISEKSEIFDDQFSVERPDGSNFTLKIRSTKLEDSAMYFCASSSGQYSNQPQHFGDGTRLSIL.

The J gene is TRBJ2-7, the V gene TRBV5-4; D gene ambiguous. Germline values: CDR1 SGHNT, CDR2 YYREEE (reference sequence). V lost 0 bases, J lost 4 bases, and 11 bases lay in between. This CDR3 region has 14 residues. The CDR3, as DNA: TGTGCCAGCAGCTTGGGCGGAAACCCTTACGAGCAGTACTTC. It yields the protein CASSLGGNPYEQYF.